These 26 T cell receptor beta chains were sequenced from one sample in a study of blood T cell repertoires in COVID-19. TCRdb keeps only in-frame clones here, not all; method: immunoSEQ multiplex PCR. The sample shows approximately 99,000 clones, around 84% of them seen only once. Sequencing was carried out using peripheral blood. All receptors come from a man aged 70-80 years with active or convalescent COVID-19.

The J gene is TRBJ2-3, the V gene TRBV19; a weak D match, TRBD2 (5 bases). The CDR3 totals 13 residues. V was trimmed by 5 bases and J by 6 bases, leaving 12 bases between them. The V gene's germline CDR1 is LNHDA and CDR2 SQIVND (reference sequence). CDR3: CASSPRASDTQYF. The CDR3 bases are TGTGCCAGTAGTCCGCGGGCCTCTGATACGCAGTATTTT.

The chain employs TRBV2 and TRBJ1-5; the D is unclear. The V gene lost 4 bases and the J gene lost 2 bases, with 15 bases spanning the gap. There are 16 residues in the CDR3. Germline CDR1 SNHLY, CDR2 FYNNEI. This CDR3 is CASSGSLIPGNQPQHF. The CDR3 DNA is TGTGCCAGCAGTGGCAGTCTGATCCCCGGCAATCAGCCCCAGCATTTT.

The V call is TRBV5-1, the J call TRBJ2-3; TRBD1 matches at 9 bases. Germline lookup yields CDR1 SGHRS and CDR2 YFSETQ. The CDR3 extends over 16 amino acids. The trim removed 3 bases at V and 3 bases at J, leaving 8 bases unmatched. The DNA for the CDR3 is TGCGCCAGCAGCTGGCGGACAGGGGTTGTGACAGATACGCAGTATTTT. It translates to CASSWRTGVVTDTQYF.

The chain recombines TRBV6-5 with TRBJ1-2; the match to TRBD1 covers 9 bases. Germline lookup yields CDR1 MNHEY and CDR2 SVGAGI. V was clipped by 5 bases and J by 1 base; unmatched bases: 5. The CDR3 loop spans 15 amino acids. This chain's CDR3 is CASSTQDRGNYGYTF. Written as DNA, the CDR3 is TGTGCCAGCAGTACTCAGGACAGGGGTAACTATGGCTACACCTTC.

As DNA, the CDR3 is TGTGCCAGCAGCTACGACAGGGGGTCTGGCTACACCTTC. It translates to CASSYDRGSGYTF. The chain combines TRBV7-2 with TRBJ1-2; the match to TRBD1 covers 9 bases. The CDR3 length is 13 residues. V gave up 4 bases and J gave up 7 bases; unmatched junction bases: 4. Germline V CDR1 and CDR2: SGHTA, FQGNSA.

The chain has TRBV28 and TRBJ1-1; 8 bases are shared with TRBD1. CDR3 size: 12 residues. Losses at the gene ends were 2 bases for V and 11 bases for J; bases not matched to a gene: 4. Germline V lookup: CDR1 MDHEN, CDR2 SYDVKM. CDR3 region: CASSLRQGSAFF. CDR3 DNA: TGTGCCAGCAGTTTAAGACAGGGGTCGGCTTTCTTT.

The rearrangement joins TRBV21-1 to TRBJ2-5; the D call in the table, TRBD2, was not verified against the DNA. TRBV21-1 is assigned pseudogene status. CDR3 size: 18 residues. CDR3 sequence reads: CASSGWDRGPPRTWTQYF. Here the CDR3 DNA reads TGTGCCAGCAGCGGGTGGGATCGGGGTCCTCCCCGTACATGGACCCAGTACTTC.

This clone came up a few times. The chain employs TRBV28 and TRBJ2-7; 7 nucleotides match TRBD1. The CDR3 is made up of 13 amino acids. The V gene end was trimmed by 5 bases and the J gene end by 2 bases; junction bases not matched to a gene: 3. Germline loops: CDR1 MDHEN, CDR2 SYDVKM. CDR3 sequence: CASSGTATYEQYF. For the CDR3, the DNA is TGTGCCAGCAGTGGGACAGCTACCTACGAGCAGTACTTC. Complete variable domain (other parts from reference TRBV28 and TRBJ2-7): DVKVTQSSRYLVKRTGEKVFLECVQDMDHENMFWYRQDPGLGLRLIYFSYDVKMKEKGDIPEGYSVSREKKERFSLILESASTNQTSMYLCASSGTATYEQYFGPGTRLTVT.

This chain joins TRBV11-2 and TRBJ1-4; D gene unclear. The V gene's germline CDR1 is SGHAT and CDR2 FQNNGV. CDR3 size: 11 residues. V was clipped by 5 bases and J by 4 bases, with 2 bases between them. The CDR3 sequence: CASSRNEKLFF. The CDR3 nucleotides are TGTGCCAGCAGCCGTAATGAAAAACTGTTTTTT.

J is TRBJ2-1 and V is TRBV5-1; TRBD1 matches at 9 bases. The CDR3 is 15 residues long. Germline loops: CDR1 SGHRS, CDR2 YFSETQ. With 0 bases clipped from V and 6 bases from J, the junction kept 4 bases outside the gene matches. CDR3 in amino acids: CASSLEGTGSNEQFF. The DNA for the CDR3 is TGCGCCAGCAGCTTGGAGGGGACAGGGTCCAATGAGCAGTTCTTC.

J is TRBJ2-5 and V is TRBV7-2; 7 nucleotides agree with TRBD2. The junction had 13 bases not matched to a gene; V was cut back by 7 bases and J by 5 bases. CDR1 SGHTA and CDR2 FQGNSA come from the germline V gene. The CDR3 covers 15 residues. This CDR3 reads CASTQTSGDGETQYF. DNA for the CDR3: TGTGCCAGCACCCAGACCAGCGGGGATGGCGAGACCCAGTACTTC.

This rearrangement joins TRBV7-2 to TRBJ2-7; 7 bases line up with TRBD2. CDR3 length equals 14 residues. V shed 7 bases, J shed 7 bases, and the junction held 13 bases outside the gene matches. The germline V gene has CDR1 SGHTA and CDR2 FQGNSA. The CDR3 DNA is TGTGCCAGCACCCCGGCCGGGGGGTCGGGGGAGCAGTACTTC. It translates to CASTPAGGSGEQYF.

V gene TRBV12-3 or TRBV12-4 combines with J gene TRBJ1-2; 9 nucleotides align to TRBD1. V gave up 5 bases and J gave up 2 bases; unmatched junction bases: 0. The CDR3 has 13 residues. The CDR3 region has the DNA TGTGCCAGCAGTGACAGGGGGAACTATGGCTACACCTTC. As protein: CASSDRGNYGYTF.

The chain uses TRBV19 and TRBJ1-6; D gene ambiguous. Trimming removed 5 bases at V and 8 bases at J, with 13 bases between. Germline CDR1 reads LNHDA; CDR2 reads SQIVND (reference sequence). The CDR3 loop spans 14 amino acids. The CDR3 region is CASSRQMIYSPLHF. In nucleotides, the CDR3 is TGTGCCAGTAGTCGACAAATGATCTATTCACCCCTCCACTTT.

The V gene is TRBV27, the J gene TRBJ1-1; tentative D call: TRBD1 (6 bases). CDR1 is MNHEY, CDR2 SMNVEV, per germline (reference sequence). The CDR3 is made up of 14 amino acids. V lost 4 bases, J lost 3 bases, and 12 bases lay in between. For the CDR3, the DNA is TGTGCCAGCAGTTCCCCTTACAGGGACACTGAAGCTTTCTTT. Its protein product is CASSSPYRDTEAFF.

As for this clone: One end of the junction fails to match germline, which may point to a read error. This chain joins TRBV7-7 and TRBJ2-5; 9 nucleotides agree with TRBD1. This CDR3 is 14 amino acids long. Per germline, CDR1 SSHAT and CDR2 FNYEAQ (reference sequence). CDR3 sequence reads: CASSATGGRETQYF. For the CDR3, the DNA is TGTGCTAGCAGTGCTACAGGGGGCAGGGAGACCCAGTACTTC. Drawing the rest from reference TRBV7-7 and TRBJ2-5, the complete variable domain is GAGVSQSPRYKVTKRGQDVTLRCDPISSHATLYWYQQALGQGPEFLTYFNYEAQPDKSGLPSDRFSAERPEGSISTLTIQRTEQRDSAMYRCASSATGGRETQYFGPGTRLLVL.

The chain links TRBV5-1 to TRBJ2-4, with 8 nucleotides matching TRBD1. The CDR3 contains 14 residues. The V and J ends lost 4 bases and 4 bases, in that order; junction bases with no gene match: 4. Germline assignment: CDR1 SGHRS and CDR2 YFSETQ. The CDR3 DNA follows: TGCGCCAGCAGCCCGGGACAGGTAAAAAACATTCAGTACTTC. It encodes CASSPGQVKNIQYF.

The CDR3 region has the DNA TGCGCCAGCAGCACGGACCTGGGACAGGGGGCCGAGCAGTACTTC. Translation: CASSTDLGQGAEQYF. The V call is TRBV5-1, the J call TRBJ2-7, with 12 bases fitting TRBD1. Per the germline V gene, CDR1 is SGHRS and CDR2 is YFSETQ. This CDR3 region has 15 residues. V lost 4 bases and J lost 6; bases outside the gene matches: 8. The variable domain in full, with the rest retrieved from reference TRBV5-1 and TRBJ2-7, is KAGVTQTPRYLIKTRGQQVTLSCSPISGHRSVSWYQQTPGQGLQFLFEYFSETQRNKGNFPGRFSGRQFSNSRSEMNVSTLELGDSALYLCASSTDLGQGAEQYFGPGTRLTVT.

This clone is a singleton in its sample. This rearrangement joins TRBV5-4 to TRBJ2-7; D unclear. From germline, CDR1 is SGHNT and CDR2 YYREEE (reference sequence). CDR3 length: 13 residues. V was cut by 3 bases and J by 2 bases, with 9 bases left in between. CDR3 coding DNA: TGTGCCAGCAGCTCCGAGCGACCCTACGAGCAGTACTTC. It is translated as CASSSERPYEQYF.

CDR3: CASSVGQMNTEAFF. The CDR3 nucleotides are TGTGCCAGCAGCGTAGGACAGATGAACACTGAAGCTTTCTTT. The chain carries TRBV9 and TRBJ1-1, with D possibly TRBD1 on 5 matching bases. The V gene's germline CDR1 is SGDLS and CDR2 YYNGEE. The CDR3 sequence is 14 residues long. Trimming took 0 bases from V and 0 from J, leaving 6 bases between them.

V gene TRBV11-2 combines with J gene TRBJ1-3, with a tentative D call TRBD1 (5 bases). V was cut by 7 bases and J by 1 base, with 8 bases left in between. There are 13 residues in the CDR3. From germline, CDR1 is SGHAT and CDR2 FQNNGV. The CDR3 region has the DNA TGTGCCAGCACTCAGGGTTCTGGAAACACCATATATTTT. Translation: CASTQGSGNTIYF.

The chain employs TRBV21-1 and TRBJ1-1; the D call of TRBD1 is as the table states it, not checked on the DNA. TRBV21-1 constitutes a pseudogene. This CDR3 region has 17 residues. Here the CDR3 DNA reads TGTGCCAGCAGCAAATTGTCGGGACAGGGGCTTAACCCTGAAGCTTTCTTT. Translation gives CASSKLSGQGLNPEAFF.

The rearrangement joins TRBV25-1 to TRBJ1-4; the D gene is possibly TRBD1 (6 bases). Germline V CDR1 and CDR2: MGHDK, SYGVNS. The CDR3 contains 14 residues. V lost 2 bases to trimming and J lost 8 bases, with 12 bases between them. The CDR3 coding sequence is TGTGCCAGCAGTGAACCCGCGAGGGGGGAAAAACTGTTTTTT. Translation gives CASSEPARGEKLFF. The variable domain in full, with the rest retrieved from reference TRBV25-1 and TRBJ1-4, is EADIYQTPRYLVIGTGKKITLECSQTMGHDKMYWYQQDPGMELHLIHYSYGVNSTEKGDLSSESTVSRIRTEHFPLTLESARPSHTSQYLCASSEPARGEKLFFGSGTQLSVL.

In the case of this clone: This sample also contains other DNA sequences that code for the same CDR3. The rearrangement joins TRBV5-1 to TRBJ1-1; D unclear. Trimming pared 0 bases from V and 0 bases from J, leaving 6 bases between. CDR1 SGHRS and CDR2 YFSETQ come from the germline V gene. CDR3 length: 14 residues. In DNA, the CDR3 is TGCGCCAGCAGCTTGGCCCAGTTGAACACTGAAGCTTTCTTT. This codes for CASSLAQLNTEAFF. Full variable domain (missing parts from reference TRBV5-1 and TRBJ1-1): KAGVTQTPRYLIKTRGQQVTLSCSPISGHRSVSWYQQTPGQGLQFLFEYFSETQRNKGNFPGRFSGRQFSNSRSEMNVSTLELGDSALYLCASSLAQLNTEAFFGQGTRLTVV.

The chain employs TRBV18 and TRBJ1-2; 8 positions match TRBD1. Trimming removed 5 bases from V and 4 bases from J; junction bases left unmatched: 6. CDR3 length: 14 residues. Germline assignment: CDR1 KGHSH and CDR2 LQKENI. The CDR3 bases are TGTGCCAGCTCAACGGGACAGGAAACCTATGGCTACACCTTC. Its translation: CASSTGQETYGYTF.

This clone was counted a few times. This chain uses TRBV14 with TRBJ2-7, with 9 positions matching TRBD1. Per germline, CDR1 SGHDN and CDR2 FVKESK. V dropped 5 bases and J dropped 6; count of bases not matched to a gene: 8. The CDR3 is 14 residues long. The CDR3 protein is CASSIRQGVGEQYF. CDR3 coding DNA: TGTGCCAGCAGCATCCGACAGGGGGTTGGCGAGCAGTACTTC.